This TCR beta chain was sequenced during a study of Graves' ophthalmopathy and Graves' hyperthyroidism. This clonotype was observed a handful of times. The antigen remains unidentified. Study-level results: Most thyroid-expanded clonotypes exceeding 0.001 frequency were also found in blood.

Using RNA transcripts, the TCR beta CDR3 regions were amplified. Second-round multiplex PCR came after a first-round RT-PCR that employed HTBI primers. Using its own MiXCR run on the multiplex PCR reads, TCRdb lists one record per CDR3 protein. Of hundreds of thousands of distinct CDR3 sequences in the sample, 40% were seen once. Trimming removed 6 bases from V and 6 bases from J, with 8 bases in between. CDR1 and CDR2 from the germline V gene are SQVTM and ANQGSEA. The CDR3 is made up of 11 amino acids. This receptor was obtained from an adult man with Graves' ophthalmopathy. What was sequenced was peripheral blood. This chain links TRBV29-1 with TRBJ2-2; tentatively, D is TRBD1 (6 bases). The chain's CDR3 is CSVNRAGELFF. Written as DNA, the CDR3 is TGCAGCGTCAACAGGGCCGGGGAGCTGTTTTTT.